The 19 T cell receptor beta chains below come from one sample, sequenced in a study of beta chain features in type 1 diabetes. No antigen has been assigned to these receptors. Findings and limits, study-wide: Type 1 diabetes patients had TCRB CDR3s that were shorter (moderately but significantly so) in all four CD4+ subsets.

The isolated RNA, all of it, was reverse transcribed, so expressed TCRB transcripts were what got sequenced. Assay used: immunoSEQ multiplex PCR; TCRdb lists only in-frame clones, some missing. The profile covers 630,000 or so clones, with 11% to 15% appearing a single time and just under 0.04% taken by the ten largest. What was sequenced was naive CD4+ T cells from blood. The receptors were gathered from a man between 18 and 29 years old with type 1 diabetes.

This clone was found a few times. This chain uses TRBV29-1 with TRBJ2-2; 10 nucleotides agree with TRBD2. Germline CDR1 and CDR2: SQVTM and ANQGSEA. V gave up 5 bases and J gave up 3 bases; unmatched junction bases: 3. This CDR3 is built from 14 residues. CDR3 region: CSVTTSGYTGELFF. The CDR3 coding sequence is TGCAGCGTTACGACTAGCGGGTACACCGGGGAGCTGTTTTTT.

This clone was recorded a few times. The J gene is TRBJ1-2, the V gene TRBV2; D not resolved. Germline CDR1 SNHLY, CDR2 FYNNEI. Trimming stripped 6 bases from V and 3 bases from J, with 14 bases between. The CDR3 is 14 residues long. DNA of the CDR3: TGTGCCAGCAGAACACAGCCCTTTTACTATGGCTACACCTTC. Encoded protein: CASRTQPFYYGYTF.

This chain joins TRBV27 and TRBJ1-1; maybe TRBD1 (5 bases). This CDR3 has 13 amino acids. Per germline, CDR1 MNHEY and CDR2 SMNVEV (reference sequence). The V and J ends lost 3 bases and 7 bases respectively, with 12 bases between them. The CDR3 here is CASSFWDRGEAFF. The CDR3 coding sequence is TGTGCCAGCAGTTTTTGGGACCGGGGTGAAGCTTTCTTT.

This clone appeared a few times. The rearrangement uses TRBV28 and TRBJ2-2, with a weak D call TRBD2 (5 bases). Germline V CDR1 and CDR2: MDHEN, SYDVKM. The CDR3 runs 14 residues. Trimming pared 10 bases from V and 3 bases from J, leaving 15 bases between. CDR3 nucleotide sequence: TGTGCCATCTCTGGGCGGGTCCACACCGGGGAGCTGTTTTTT. This codes for CAISGRVHTGELFF. The whole variable domain, filled in from reference TRBV28 and TRBJ2-2, reads DVKVTQSSRYLVKRTGEKVFLECVQDMDHENMFWYRQDPGLGLRLIYFSYDVKMKEKGDIPEGYSVSREKKERFSLILESASTNQTSMYLCAISGRVHTGELFFGEGSRLTVL.

This clone was picked up a small number of times. V usage is TRBV28 and J usage is TRBJ2-6, with D hard to call. Germline CDR1 and CDR2: MDHEN and SYDVKM. The CDR3 extends over 16 amino acids. V lost 2 bases to trimming and J lost 0 bases, with 8 bases between them. In DNA, the CDR3 is TGTGCCAGCAGTTTAAGGGCGATCTCTGGGGCCAACGTCCTGACTTTC. Its translation is CASSLRAISGANVLTF.

This clone has only a few counts. The chain links TRBV18 to TRBJ2-7, with 10 bases lining up with TRBD2. Looked up from germline, CDR1 is KGHSH and CDR2 is LQKENI. The CDR3 loop spans 15 amino acids. J lost 3 bases, V lost 2 bases, and 4 bases had no gene match. The CDR3: CASSPSAGGGYEQYF. DNA of the CDR3: TGTGCCAGCTCACCATCAGCGGGAGGGGGCTACGAGCAGTACTTC.

This clone showed up just a few times. V is TRBV6-6 and J is TRBJ2-1, with 11 bases identical to TRBD2. The V gene end was trimmed by 6 bases and the J gene end by 4 bases; junction bases not matched to a gene: 5. CDR3 length: 15 amino acids. Germline values: CDR1 MNHNY, CDR2 SVGAGI (reference sequence). The CDR3 loop is CASRYGTSGYNEQFF. CDR3 sequence (DNA): TGTGCCAGCAGGTATGGGACTAGCGGATACAATGAGCAGTTCTTC.

This clone was recorded a few times. The chain uses TRBV20-1 and TRBJ2-7, with 9 bases that match TRBD2. Germline loops: CDR1 DFQATT, CDR2 SNEGSKA (reference sequence). The CDR3 contains 11 residues. This chain's CDR3 is CRVAGENEQYF. For the CDR3, the DNA is TGCAGAGTAGCGGGAGAAAACGAGCAGTACTTC.

This clone was observed a few times. The chain has TRBV29-1 and TRBJ1-1, with TRBD1 identical over 8 bases. V lost 7 bases and J lost 2; bases outside the gene matches: 6. This CDR3 spans 13 amino acids. CDR1 is SQVTM, CDR2 ANQGSEA, per germline. CDR3: CSARDRLNTEAFF. The DNA of the CDR3 is TGCAGCGCCCGGGACAGGCTTAACACTGAAGCTTTCTTT.

The chain recombines TRBV30 with TRBJ1-1; 8 bases agree with TRBD1. The length of the CDR3 is 11 residues. The V and J ends lost 5 bases and 10 bases, in that order; junction bases with no gene match: 6. CDR1 is GTSNPN and CDR2 is SVGIG in the germline V gene (reference sequence). The CDR3 bases are TGTGCCTGGGGCTTACAGGGGGTAGCTTTCTTT. This codes for CAWGLQGVAFF.

This sequence joins TRBV7-3 and TRBJ2-2; TRBD1 might be the D (5 bases). Per the germline V gene, CDR1 is SGHTA and CDR2 is FQGTGA. V lost 0 bases and J 3 bases, leaving 8 bases between the germline ends. This CDR3 region has 15 residues. The CDR3 spells CASSLTGAYTGELFF. The CDR3 DNA reads TGTGCCAGCAGCTTAACAGGGGCGTACACCGGGGAGCTGTTTTTT.

This chain joins TRBV2 and TRBJ1-1, with D hard to call. Germline values: CDR1 SNHLY, CDR2 FYNNEI. This CDR3 has 12 residues. The V gene lost 4 bases and the J gene lost 5 bases, with 8 bases spanning the gap. CDR3 sequence reads: CASSGAGTEAFF. Here the CDR3 DNA reads TGTGCCAGCAGTGGGGCTGGGACTGAAGCTTTCTTT.

This clone has just a few counts. V and J are TRBV19 and TRBJ2-2; the match to TRBD1 covers 7 bases. This CDR3 has 16 amino acids. Trimming at V came to 3 bases and at J to 4 bases, leaving 8 bases not matched to a gene. CDR1 is LNHDA and CDR2 is SQIVND in the germline V gene (reference sequence). CDR3 amino acids: CASSIPRQGITGELFF. The CDR3 DNA sequence: TGTGCCAGTAGTATCCCGAGACAGGGAATCACCGGGGAGCTGTTTTTT.

This clone was seen a handful of times. V usage is TRBV14 and J usage is TRBJ2-7, with 7 bases that match TRBD1. After removal of 5 bases from V and 6 bases from J, the junction contained 4 bases not matched to a gene. This CDR3 is built from 12 residues. Germline CDR1 SGHDN, CDR2 FVKESK. The CDR3 reads CASSNRGTEQYF. The CDR3 DNA is TGTGCCAGCAGCAACAGGGGAACCGAGCAGTACTTC.

V gene TRBV11-1 combines with J gene TRBJ2-5; D call uncertain. V lost 5 bases and J lost 5, with 12 bases in between. The CDR3 sequence is 13 residues long. CDR1 and CDR2 (germline): SGHAT, FQDESV (reference sequence). The CDR3 protein is CASSNGEGETQYF. Written as DNA, the CDR3 is TGTGCCAGCAGCAATGGGGAAGGGGAGACCCAGTACTTC.

The DNA for the CDR3 is TGTGCCAGCAGCCTAGGGGTGTTTACGGGAAACACCATATATTTT. Translating gives CASSLGVFTGNTIYF. The chain is built from TRBV7-2 and TRBJ1-3; D perhaps matches TRBD1 (5 bases). V lost 5 bases and J 4 bases, leaving 15 bases between the germline ends. The germline gives CDR1 SGHTA, CDR2 FQGNSA. The CDR3 length is 15 residues. The whole variable domain, filled in from reference TRBV7-2 and TRBJ1-3, reads GAGVSQSPSNKVTEKGKDVELRCDPISGHTALYWYRQSLGQGLEFLIYFQGNSAPDKSGLPSDRFSAERTGGSVSTLTIQRTQQEDSAVYLCASSLGVFTGNTIYFGEGSWLTVV.

The chain links TRBV29-1 to TRBJ1-1; D is uncertain. The CDR3 consists of 13 residues. Germline V CDR1 and CDR2: SQVTM, ANQGSEA. The germline V and J ends were trimmed by 4 bases and 3 bases, with 12 bases remaining between them. The CDR3 nucleotides are TGCAGCGTTGTCGGCCAGATGGACACTGAAGCTTTCTTT. Residues: CSVVGQMDTEAFF.

The sample holds a few counts of this clone. In DNA, the CDR3 is TGCGCCAGCAGTCACCCCTCCGGGACTCGCTCCTACGAGCAGTACTTC. This codes for CASSHPSGTRSYEQYF. The chain has TRBV23-1 and TRBJ2-7, with D possibly matching TRBD2 (6 bases). TRBV23-1 is recorded as an ORF, its role being uncertain. The CDR3 runs to 16 residues. V lost 3 bases and J 0 bases, leaving 15 bases between the germline ends.

A few counts support this clone. J is TRBJ2-7 and V is TRBV30, with D tentatively TRBD1 (6 bases). The CDR3 is 14 residues long. V was trimmed by 2 bases and J by 2 bases, leaving 13 bases between them. From germline, CDR1 is GTSNPN and CDR2 SVGIG (reference sequence). Here the CDR3 reads CAWSPLDRPYEQYF. As DNA, the CDR3 is TGTGCCTGGAGTCCCTTGGACAGACCCTACGAGCAGTACTTC.